The next 31 T cell receptor beta chains were all read from a single sample in a study of siplizumab effects on memory and regulatory T cells (dated by TCRdb to between 2017 and 2020). Library preparation was by the immunoSEQ multiplex PCR assay. TCRdb took over this immuneACCESS table, retaining in-frame rearrangements with V and J assigned. Such tables are incomplete; in checked studies, under half of the missing clones stem from an unresolved V gene, and the remainder is unexplained. Here the sample has more than 95,000 clones; about 94% occur a single time. In total, the top ten clones hold 0.55% to 0.7% of the sample. Sequencing used Tregs sorted from blood. The receptor source for this set is a human donor in good health.

This clone has just a few counts. This sample includes further DNA sequences coding for the same CDR3. V and J are TRBV6-6 and TRBJ1-5; D remains unclear. The ends were cut back, 2 bases at V and 4 bases at J, with 9 bases in the middle. The germline CDR1 and CDR2 sequences are MNHNY and SVGAGI (reference sequence). CDR3 size: 14 residues. CDR3 coding DNA: TGTGCCAGCAGTTACGGGCAGGCGAATCAGCCCCAGCATTTT. Its protein product is CASSYGQANQPQHF.

The chain employs TRBV10-3 and TRBJ2-5; D gene ambiguous. The CDR3 extends over 13 amino acids. Germline CDR1 and CDR2: ENHRY and SYGVKD. Trimming pared 8 bases from V and 2 bases from J, leaving 12 bases between. DNA for the CDR3: TGTGCCATCCAGAATTCTAATCAAGAGACCCAGTACTTC. Amino acid sequence: CAIQNSNQETQYF.

The chain joins TRBV7-2 to TRBJ2-7; 12 bases line up with TRBD2. The V and J ends lost 5 bases and 2 bases, in that order; junction bases with no gene match: 4. Germline V CDR1 and CDR2: SGHTA, FQGNSA. This CDR3 region has 15 residues. The CDR3 nucleotides are TGTGCCAGCAGCAGACTAGCGGGAGCCACCTACGAGCAGTACTTC. Residues: CASSRLAGATYEQYF.

The rearrangement joins TRBV7-9 to TRBJ1-5; 8 bases align to TRBD1. CDR1 is SEHNR, CDR2 FQNEAQ, per germline (reference sequence). The CDR3 covers 17 residues. The junction had 12 bases not matched to a gene; V was cut back by 1 base and J by 7 bases. The chain's CDR3 is CASSLGWGQESGQPQHF. Here the CDR3 DNA reads TGTGCCAGCAGCTTAGGCTGGGGACAGGAGTCCGGGCAGCCCCAGCATTTT. The variable domain in full, with the rest retrieved from reference TRBV7-9 and TRBJ1-5, is DTGVSQNPRHKITKRGQNVTFRCDPISEHNRLYWYRQTLGQGPEFLTYFQNEAQLEKSRLLSDRFSAERPKGSFSTLEIQRTEQGDSAMYLCASSLGWGQESGQPQHFGDGTRLSIL.

The chain couples TRBV30 to TRBJ1-2; the D is unclear. The CDR3 contains 13 residues. The germline V gene encodes CDR1 GTSNPN and CDR2 SVGIG (reference sequence). With 4 bases removed from V and 0 bases from J, the gap between germline ends came to 9 bases. The CDR3 DNA reads TGTGCCTGGACGGAGCTAGCTAACTATGGCTACACCTTC. It yields the protein CAWTELANYGYTF.

The chain employs TRBV7-9 and TRBJ1-3; D not certain. The germline V gene has CDR1 SEHNR and CDR2 FQNEAQ (reference sequence). Trimming took 0 bases from V and 3 from J, leaving 9 bases between them. CDR3 length: 15 amino acids. CDR3: CASSLAGFGGNTIYF. As DNA, the CDR3 is TGTGCCAGCAGCTTAGCGGGGTTCGGTGGAAACACCATATATTTT.

This clone was observed once. The CDR3 loop reads CASSTDRGPGNTIYF. In DNA form, the CDR3 reads TGTGCCAGTAGTACAGACAGGGGGCCTGGAAACACCATATATTTT. The chain recombines TRBV19 with TRBJ1-3, with 10 nucleotides matching TRBD1. The CDR3 is made up of 15 amino acids. With V trimmed by 4 bases and J by 2 bases, 2 bases remained unmatched. Germline V lookup: CDR1 LNHDA, CDR2 SQIVND (reference sequence).

This clone has more than one count but fewer than ten. The gene calls are TRBV6-5 and TRBJ2-7, with D possibly TRBD1 on 6 matching bases. This CDR3 has 15 amino acids. Germline values: CDR1 MNHEY, CDR2 SVGAGI. Trimming cost V 3 bases and J 3 bases, with 15 bases left between them. CDR3 bases: TGTGCCAGCAGTTATTATCCGACAGGAAACTACGAGCAGTACTTC. Translation gives CASSYYPTGNYEQYF.

On this clone itself: Other DNA sequences from this sample encode an identical CDR3 as well. CDR3 bases: TGTGCCAGCAGCTTAGGACGTGAGGGATTTAGTAATGGCTACACCTTC. Its translation is CASSLGREGFSNGYTF. The chain joins TRBV7-2 to TRBJ1-2; no clear D. Germline-derived CDR1 and CDR2 are SGHTA and FQGNSA. The CDR3 contains 16 residues. Trimming shortened V by 1 base and J by 6 bases, and 18 bases separated the two germline ends.

This chain links TRBV5-4 with TRBJ1-2, with D unclear. The length of the CDR3 is 14 residues. V gave up 2 bases and J gave up 1 base, with 9 bases separating them. Germline V lookup: CDR1 SGHNT, CDR2 YYREEE (reference sequence). The CDR3 sequence: CASSFRTFNYGYTF. The CDR3 DNA reads as TGTGCCAGCAGCTTCCGAACTTTTAACTATGGCTACACCTTC. Based on the CDR3 plus reference TRBV5-4 and TRBJ1-2, the full variable domain is ETGVTQSPTHLIKTRGQQVTLRCSSQSGHNTVSWYQQALGQGPQFIFQYYREEENGRGNFPPRFSGLQFPNYSSELNVNALELDDSALYLCASSFRTFNYGYTFGSGTRLTVV.

Comments on this clone: Other DNA sequences within the sample encode an identical CDR3. The rearrangement links TRBV19 to TRBJ1-1; no definite D call. Germline-derived CDR1 and CDR2 are LNHDA and SQIVND (reference sequence). The V end lost 3 bases, the J end lost 6 bases, and 11 bases lay between the germline ends. CDR3 length equals 13 residues. CDR3 residues: CASSIRGAAEAFF. The CDR3 DNA reads TGTGCCAGTAGTATTCGGGGTGCCGCTGAAGCTTTCTTT.

The chain employs TRBV5-4 and TRBJ2-1, with no clear D. Germline CDR1 is SGHNT and CDR2 is YYREEE (reference sequence). Trimming removed 3 bases from V and 5 bases from J, with 18 bases in between. The CDR3 extends over 16 amino acids. The CDR3 reads CASSSTIQYRDNEQFF. The CDR3 region has the DNA TGTGCCAGCAGCTCAACCATACAGTACAGAGACAATGAGCAGTTCTTC. Drawing the rest from reference TRBV5-4 and TRBJ2-1, the complete variable domain is ETGVTQSPTHLIKTRGQQVTLRCSSQSGHNTVSWYQQALGQGPQFIFQYYREEENGRGNFPPRFSGLQFPNYSSELNVNALELDDSALYLCASSSTIQYRDNEQFFGPGTRLTVL.

The rearrangement links TRBV30 to TRBJ2-3; TRBD2 matches 8 bases. The CDR3 has 17 residues. J gave up 0 bases and V 2 bases, and 10 bases lay outside the gene matches. Germline V lookup: CDR1 GTSNPN, CDR2 SVGIG (reference sequence). The CDR3 spells CAWSTVAGFTSTDTQYF. The CDR3 bases are TGTGCCTGGAGTACTGTAGCGGGGTTCACTAGCACAGATACGCAGTATTTT. The whole variable domain, filled in from reference TRBV30 and TRBJ2-3, reads SQTIHQWPATLVQPVGSPLSLECTVEGTSNPNLYWYRQAAGRGLQLLFYSVGIGQISSEVPQNLSASRPQDRQFILSSKKLLLSDSGFYLCAWSTVAGFTSTDTQYFGPGTRLTVL.

The chain uses TRBV6-6 and TRBJ1-1; 12 bases are a match to TRBD1. This CDR3 comprises 15 residues. V lost 0 bases and J lost 4; bases outside the gene matches: 0. Germline loops: CDR1 MNHNY, CDR2 SVGAGI (reference sequence). In nucleotides, the CDR3 is TGTGCCAGCAGTTACTCGGGACAGGGGGCCACTGAAGCTTTCTTT. Amino acids: CASSYSGQGATEAFF.

The J gene is TRBJ1-2, the V gene TRBV5-4; D unclear. Trimming cost V 0 bases and J 8 bases, with 5 bases left between them. The CDR3 totals 11 residues. Germline CDR1 reads SGHNT; CDR2 reads YYREEE (reference sequence). The CDR3 bases are TGTGCCAGCAGCTTGGATAGGGGCTACACCTTC. Protein sequence: CASSLDRGYTF.

V usage is TRBV5-1 and J usage is TRBJ2-1; D gene ambiguous. CDR1 and CDR2 (germline): SGHRS, YFSETQ. The CDR3 consists of 17 residues. The V and J ends lost 0 bases and 10 bases respectively, with 23 bases between them. This CDR3 is CASSLEIRSSRIVEQFF. The CDR3 nucleotides are TGCGCCAGCAGCTTGGAAATTAGATCATCACGAATTGTAGAGCAGTTCTTC.

V usage is TRBV6-5 and J usage is TRBJ1-1; no firm D call. V was pared by 6 bases and J by 4 bases, with 12 bases between. Germline loops: CDR1 MNHEY, CDR2 SVGAGI. The CDR3 contains 13 residues. The CDR3 loop is CASRTAWGTEAFF. The CDR3 DNA sequence: TGTGCCAGCAGAACCGCCTGGGGCACTGAAGCTTTCTTT.

This chain links TRBV27 with TRBJ1-6, with TRBD1 as a possible D gene (6 bases). The germline gives CDR1 MNHEY, CDR2 SMNVEV (reference sequence). The germline V and J ends were trimmed by 6 bases and 6 bases, with 15 bases remaining between them. The length of the CDR3 is 15 residues. The CDR3 DNA reads as TGTGCCAGCAGAGAAGAGGGGGGGATTAATTCACCCCTCCACTTT. It is translated as CASREEGGINSPLHF.

The chain combines TRBV9 with TRBJ2-2; weak D call: TRBD2 (5 bases). V was cut by 4 bases and J by 2 bases, with 12 bases left in between. The CDR3 has 15 amino acids. Germline CDR1 and CDR2: SGDLS and YYNGEE. The CDR3 DNA follows: TGTGCCAGCAGCAGAGCCCTAGCTAACACCGGGGAGCTGTTTTTT. Translation: CASSRALANTGELFF.

Comment on this clone: Other DNA sequences of this sample code for an identical CDR3. V and J are TRBV20-1 and TRBJ1-2, with TRBD1 matching over 7 bases. There are 11 residues in the CDR3. The V segment lost 6 bases and the J segment 4 bases; nucleotides outside the gene matches: 2. Germline V gene data show CDR1 as DFQATT and CDR2 as SNEGSKA (reference sequence). The CDR3 DNA sequence: TGCAGTGCGACAGGGTCCTATGGCTACACCTTC. The encoded protein is CSATGSYGYTF.

The CDR3, as DNA: TGTGCCAGCAGCGTTTTCCCCCAGGGGTCAGATACGCAGTATTTT. This codes for CASSVFPQGSDTQYF. J is TRBJ2-3 and V is TRBV9; tentative D call: TRBD1 (6 bases). The CDR3 has 15 amino acids. CDR1 is SGDLS, CDR2 YYNGEE, per germline. Trimming pared 2 bases from V and 4 bases from J, leaving 14 bases between.

The V gene is TRBV7-9, the J gene TRBJ2-7, with TRBD2 matching over 12 bases. The germline V gene has CDR1 SEHNR and CDR2 FQNEAQ (reference sequence). The CDR3 is made up of 17 amino acids. The junction had 9 bases not matched to a gene; V was cut back by 2 bases and J by 4 bases. CDR3 bases: TGTGCCAGCAGCTTAATTTCGACTAGCGGGAGATGGTACGAGCAGTACTTC. Residues: CASSLISTSGRWYEQYF.

The rearrangement uses TRBV6-5 and TRBJ1-6, with D possibly TRBD1 on 6 matching bases. Germline V gene data show CDR1 as MNHEY and CDR2 as SVGAGI. The V and J ends lost 2 bases and 9 bases respectively, with 14 bases between them. CDR3 length: 15 residues. As DNA, the CDR3 is TGTGCCAGCAGTTACGGCGGGGGGCGGACTTCACCCCTCCACTTT. Translated, it gives CASSYGGGRTSPLHF.

This clone has only one observation. A read error may account for a junction end that differs from germline. The chain has TRBV6-5 and TRBJ2-7; unclear D gene. The CDR3 extends over 12 amino acids. Per the germline V gene, CDR1 is MNHEY and CDR2 is SVGAGI. CDR3 coding DNA: TGTGCCAGCAGTTACACCCCGGACCGGCTACACTTC. As protein: CASSYTPDRLHF.

This chain links TRBV9 with TRBJ2-2; the D gene could be TRBD1 or TRBD2 (6 bases each). Trimming left V 4 bases short and J 5 bases short, with 9 bases between. Germline CDR1 and CDR2: SGDLS and YYNGEE. CDR3 length equals 13 residues. The DNA for the CDR3 is TGTGCCAGCAGCTTAGGGGGGACCGGGGAGCTGTTTTTT. Translating it yields CASSLGGTGELFF.

This clone is a singleton in its sample. This sequence joins TRBV9 and TRBJ2-1, with 8 bases matching TRBD2. Germline CDR1 is SGDLS and CDR2 is YYNGEE. The ends lost 0 bases at V and 3 bases at J; junction bases unmatched: 2. CDR3 length equals 15 residues. The CDR3 DNA reads TGTGCCAGCAGCGTAGATGCGGGGGGCTACAATGAGCAGTTCTTC. The encoded protein is CASSVDAGGYNEQFF.

V is TRBV15 and J is TRBJ1-4, with D possibly matching TRBD1 (6 bases). Germline V lookup: CDR1 LNHNV, CDR2 YYDKDF (reference sequence). The CDR3 has 17 amino acids. The V gene lost 4 bases and the J gene lost 2 bases, with 17 bases spanning the gap. CDR3 bases: TGTGCCACCAGCACCCGTAGGGGGGGGGCCACTAATGAAAAACTGTTTTTT. Translated: CATSTRRGGATNEKLFF.

The rearrangement joins TRBV6-1 to TRBJ2-3, with 9 bases that match TRBD2. J was trimmed by 1 base and V by 3 bases; bases with no gene match: 14. The V gene's germline CDR1 is MNHNS and CDR2 SASEGT. CDR3 length equals 19 residues. This CDR3 is CASSDAREGVYSGTDTQYF. The CDR3 DNA reads as TGTGCCAGCAGTGATGCGCGGGAGGGGGTTTATTCGGGCACAGATACGCAGTATTTT.

A single count supports this clone. CDR3: CASNGQGAFGYTF. In DNA form, the CDR3 reads TGTGCCAGCAATGGACAGGGGGCGTTTGGCTACACCTTC. The rearrangement links TRBV2 to TRBJ1-2; 11 bases map to TRBD1. Germline trimming cut 7 bases from V and 7 bases from J; bases unmatched to any gene: 5. Germline V lookup: CDR1 SNHLY, CDR2 FYNNEI. The CDR3 has 13 residues.

The gene calls are TRBV2 and TRBJ2-1, with 7 bases fitting TRBD2. Germline lookup yields CDR1 SNHLY and CDR2 FYNNEI. The CDR3 loop spans 15 amino acids. V was clipped by 8 bases and J by 4 bases; unmatched bases: 11. This CDR3 reads CASRVWEGGYNEQFF. The CDR3 region has the DNA TGTGCCAGCCGGGTCTGGGAGGGTGGTTACAATGAGCAGTTCTTC.

J is TRBJ1-3 and V is TRBV7-2, with TRBD1 as a possible D gene (5 bases). The V gene's germline CDR1 is SGHTA and CDR2 FQGNSA. V gave up 0 bases and J gave up 1 base, with 10 bases separating them. The CDR3 consists of 16 residues. The chain's CDR3 is CASSLAGGESGNTIYF. CDR3 DNA: TGTGCCAGCAGCTTAGCTGGGGGAGAATCTGGAAACACCATATATTTT. Based on the CDR3 plus reference TRBV7-2 and TRBJ1-3, the full variable domain is GAGVSQSPSNKVTEKGKDVELRCDPISGHTALYWYRQSLGQGLEFLIYFQGNSAPDKSGLPSDRFSAERTGGSVSTLTIQRTQQEDSAVYLCASSLAGGESGNTIYFGEGSWLTVV.